Each of the 21 T cell receptor beta chains below was sequenced from the same sample in a study of blood T cell repertoires in COVID-19. Repertoires were generated with immunoSEQ multiplex PCR, while TCRdb's copy carries only in-frame clones and drops some. The sample records about 54,000 clones, roughly 80% being singletons. The sample comprised peripheral blood. The receptors were sampled from a human donor in a cohort sampled during active or convalescent COVID-19.

The chain uses TRBV6-1 and TRBJ1-4; TRBD1 might be the D (5 bases). Between the trimmed V and J ends, which lost 3 bases and 5 bases, there was a span of 13 bases. Germline V gives CDR1 MNHNS, CDR2 SASEGT. This CDR3 is built from 15 residues. The CDR3 loop is CASSDGGRGNEKLFF. DNA for the CDR3: TGTGCCAGCAGTGATGGGGGGAGAGGGAATGAAAAACTGTTTTTT.

The chain recombines TRBV7-2 with TRBJ1-1, with D possibly TRBD1 on 5 matching bases. The CDR3 covers 12 residues. Trimming removed 4 bases at V and 10 bases at J, with 13 bases between. CDR1 SGHTA and CDR2 FQGNSA come from the germline V gene. In DNA, the CDR3 is TGTGCCAGCAGCTCCCCTCCGGGGGGAGCTTTCTTT. Protein product: CASSSPPGGAFF.

The V and J genes are TRBV27 and TRBJ1-1, with 11 bases aligning to TRBD1. Looked up from germline, CDR1 is MNHEY and CDR2 is SMNVEV (reference sequence). V lost 5 bases and J lost 3; bases outside the gene matches: 8. The CDR3 has 16 residues. CDR3 DNA: TGTGCCAGCAGTCGGACAGGGGGCGCGGGGGACACTGAAGCTTTCTTT. Its protein is CASSRTGGAGDTEAFF.

In its sample, this clone was seen once. The chain employs TRBV5-6 and TRBJ1-6; 8 nucleotides match TRBD1. This CDR3 has 15 amino acids. Trimming at V came to 4 bases and at J to 8 bases, leaving 8 bases not matched to a gene. Germline values: CDR1 SGHDT, CDR2 YYEEEE. The CDR3 spells CASSPVDRADSPLHF. CDR3 sequence (DNA): TGTGCCAGCAGCCCCGTGGACAGGGCTGATTCACCCCTCCACTTT.

This chain uses TRBV5-1 with TRBJ2-1; TRBD2 matches 15 bases. The CDR3 extends over 16 amino acids. V gave up 2 bases and J gave up 5 bases; unmatched junction bases: 2. Germline values: CDR1 SGHRS, CDR2 YFSETQ. Written as DNA, the CDR3 is TGCGCCAGCAGCTTAGGACTAGCGGGGGGGAACAATGAGCAGTTCTTC. Translation: CASSLGLAGGNNEQFF.

This clone was detected only a few times. The rearrangement links TRBV27 to TRBJ2-7; D not certain. The CDR3 contains 13 residues. The germline V gene encodes CDR1 MNHEY and CDR2 SMNVEV (reference sequence). The V gene lost 6 bases and the J gene lost 2 bases, with 11 bases spanning the gap. The CDR3 region has the DNA TGTGCCAGCAGACCAGCAGGAACCTACGAGCAGTACTTC. As protein: CASRPAGTYEQYF.

This chain's CDR3 is CASSESRQGNIQYF. In DNA form, the CDR3 reads TGCGCCAGCAGTGAATCTAGACAGGGGAACATTCAGTACTTC. The J gene is TRBJ2-4, the V gene TRBV10-1; 8 bases match TRBD1. The CDR3 sequence is 14 residues long. Looked up from germline, CDR1 is WNHNN and CDR2 is SYGVQD (reference sequence). The V and J ends lost 3 bases and 7 bases, in that order; junction bases with no gene match: 5.

This clone was counted between two and nine times. CDR3 region: CASSQDATSGVLEQFF. CDR3 sequence (DNA): TGTGCCAGCAGCCAAGATGCGACTAGCGGGGTTCTTGAGCAGTTCTTC. V gene TRBV4-2 combines with J gene TRBJ2-1; the match to TRBD2 covers 11 bases. CDR3 length: 16 amino acids. Trimming took 0 bases from V and 9 from J; bases not matched to a gene: 7. Germline CDR1 is LGHNA and CDR2 is YNFKEQ.

The chain couples TRBV7-6 to TRBJ1-4; D remains unclear. The CDR3 totals 13 residues. Trimming took 1 base from V and 10 from J, leaving 10 bases between them. The germline V gene has CDR1 SGHVS and CDR2 FNYEAQ. The CDR3 sequence: CASSLGGFGKLFF. Here the CDR3 DNA reads TGTGCCAGCAGCTTAGGAGGGTTCGGAAAACTGTTTTTT.

This chain uses TRBV11-2 with TRBJ2-2; the match to TRBD1 covers 8 bases. The CDR3 loop spans 16 amino acids. The V and J ends lost 3 bases and 6 bases, in that order; junction bases with no gene match: 9. CDR1 is SGHAT, CDR2 FQNNGV, per germline. The CDR3 spells CASSFYRQGRSGELFF. CDR3 coding DNA: TGTGCCAGCAGCTTCTATAGACAGGGGAGGTCCGGGGAGCTGTTTTTT.

This chain connects TRBV5-1 to TRBJ1-2; D remains ambiguous. Deletions cut 4 bases from V and 8 bases from J, with 15 bases between. The CDR3 contains 13 residues. CDR1 is SGHRS and CDR2 is YFSETQ in the germline V gene. The CDR3 sequence: CASSPLTENGYTF. Here the CDR3 DNA reads TGCGCCAGCAGCCCCCTCACAGAGAACGGCTACACCTTC.

This sequence joins TRBV19 and TRBJ1-2; the match to TRBD1 covers 7 bases. The germline V gene encodes CDR1 LNHDA and CDR2 SQIVND (reference sequence). This CDR3 is built from 14 residues. The V gene end was trimmed by 4 bases and the J gene end by 7 bases; junction bases not matched to a gene: 9. The CDR3 DNA reads as TGTGCCAGTAGTACCCGGGACACAGGGGCTGGCTACACCTTC. This codes for CASSTRDTGAGYTF.

The chain has TRBV4-2 and TRBJ2-2; TRBD2 aligns across 12 bases. Germline trimming cut 5 bases from V and 2 bases from J; bases unmatched to any gene: 6. The CDR3 consists of 17 residues. Germline V gene sequence: CDR1 LGHNA, CDR2 YNFKEQ. The CDR3 region has the DNA TGTGCCAGCAGCTACGGACTAGCGGGACAAAACACCGGGGAGCTGTTTTTT. Protein product: CASSYGLAGQNTGELFF.

V and J are TRBV6-6 and TRBJ1-2; weak D call: TRBD1 (5 bases). Germline CDR1 and CDR2: MNHNY and SVGAGI (reference sequence). There are 15 residues in the CDR3. With 0 bases removed from V and 4 bases from J, the gap between germline ends came to 12 bases. In nucleotides, the CDR3 is TGTGCCAGCAGTTACTCGACAGCCGGAGTCTATGGCTACACCTTC. It translates to CASSYSTAGVYGYTF.

In this sample, this clone turned up a few times. The V gene is TRBV9, the J gene TRBJ2-1, with a weak D call TRBD2 (6 bases). The CDR3 loop spans 15 amino acids. V was trimmed by 2 bases and J by 0 bases, leaving 9 bases between them. CDR1 SGDLS and CDR2 YYNGEE come from the germline V gene. This chain's CDR3 is CASSVGTLSYNEQFF. CDR3 bases: TGTGCCAGCAGCGTCGGGACTCTCTCCTACAATGAGCAGTTCTTC.

This sequence joins TRBV19 and TRBJ1-1; D not certain. V was shortened by 8 bases and J by 4 bases, with 8 bases between the two germline ends. Per germline, CDR1 LNHDA and CDR2 SQIVND (reference sequence). This CDR3 has 11 amino acids. CDR3 DNA sequence: TGTGCCAGTCTACTGTCCACTGAAGCTTTCTTT. Translation gives CASLLSTEAFF.

The chain has TRBV15 and TRBJ2-7; 8 positions agree with TRBD1. CDR1 is LNHNV and CDR2 is YYDKDF in the germline V gene (reference sequence). The CDR3 length is 13 residues. V dropped 3 bases and J dropped 5; count of bases not matched to a gene: 3. Here the CDR3 DNA reads TGTGCCACCAGCAGGTGGGACAGGAACGAGCAGTACTTC. It specifies CATSRWDRNEQYF.

The chain joins TRBV7-9 to TRBJ2-3, with D tentatively TRBD1 (6 bases). The CDR3 totals 14 residues. Germline V gives CDR1 SEHNR, CDR2 FQNEAQ (reference sequence). Trimming pared 5 bases from V and 0 bases from J, leaving 9 bases between. The CDR3 region is CASSKTGSTDTQYF. The DNA of the CDR3 is TGTGCCAGCAGCAAGACAGGAAGCACAGATACGCAGTATTTT. Drawing the rest from reference TRBV7-9 and TRBJ2-3, the complete variable domain is DTGVSQNPRHKITKRGQNVTFRCDPISEHNRLYWYRQTLGQGPEFLTYFQNEAQLEKSRLLSDRFSAERPKGSFSTLEIQRTEQGDSAMYLCASSKTGSTDTQYFGPGTRLTVL.

The chain recombines TRBV6-6 with TRBJ2-2, with 8 bases identical to TRBD2. From germline, CDR1 is MNHNY and CDR2 SVGAGI (reference sequence). V shed 5 bases, J shed 3 bases, and the junction held 17 bases outside the gene matches. The CDR3 runs 19 residues. The CDR3 DNA follows: TGTGCCAGCAGTCGTTGGGCGGGGGGCGATTTTAGTGACACCGGGGAGCTGTTTTTT. It encodes CASSRWAGGDFSDTGELFF.

The table lists this clone with a few counts. This rearrangement joins TRBV2 to TRBJ1-1; D may be TRBD1 (6 bases). The ends were cut back, 3 bases at V and 2 bases at J, with 13 bases in the middle. CDR1 is SNHLY, CDR2 FYNNEI, per germline. The length of the CDR3 is 15 residues. CDR3 coding DNA: TGTGCCAGCAGTGACACAGGGTTCCCAAACACTGAAGCTTTCTTT. It codes for CASSDTGFPNTEAFF.

The V and J genes are TRBV19 and TRBJ2-6, with TRBD1 as a possible D gene (5 bases). V was pared by 3 bases and J by 0 bases, with 15 bases between. The CDR3 runs to 18 residues. The germline V gene encodes CDR1 LNHDA and CDR2 SQIVND (reference sequence). The CDR3 DNA is TGTGCCAGTAGTATGTTATGGGTGACAGACTCTGGGGCCAACGTCCTGACTTTC. This sequence encodes CASSMLWVTDSGANVLTF.